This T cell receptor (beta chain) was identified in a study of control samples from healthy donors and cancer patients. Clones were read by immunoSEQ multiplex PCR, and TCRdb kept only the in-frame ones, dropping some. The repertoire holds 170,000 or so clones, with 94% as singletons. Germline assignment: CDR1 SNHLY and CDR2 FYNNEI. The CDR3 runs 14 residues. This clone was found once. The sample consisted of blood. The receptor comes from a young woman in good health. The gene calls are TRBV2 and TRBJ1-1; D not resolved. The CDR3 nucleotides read TGTGCTAAGCAAGCGCAACAGCCGAACACTGAAGCTTTCTTT. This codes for CAKQAQQPNTEAFF. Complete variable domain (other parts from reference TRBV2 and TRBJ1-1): EPEVTQTPSHQVTQMGQEVILRCVPISNHLYFYWYRQILGQKVEFLVSFYNNEISEKSEIFDDQFSVERPDGSNFTLKIRSTKLEDSAMYFCAKQAQQPNTEAFFGQGTRLTVV.